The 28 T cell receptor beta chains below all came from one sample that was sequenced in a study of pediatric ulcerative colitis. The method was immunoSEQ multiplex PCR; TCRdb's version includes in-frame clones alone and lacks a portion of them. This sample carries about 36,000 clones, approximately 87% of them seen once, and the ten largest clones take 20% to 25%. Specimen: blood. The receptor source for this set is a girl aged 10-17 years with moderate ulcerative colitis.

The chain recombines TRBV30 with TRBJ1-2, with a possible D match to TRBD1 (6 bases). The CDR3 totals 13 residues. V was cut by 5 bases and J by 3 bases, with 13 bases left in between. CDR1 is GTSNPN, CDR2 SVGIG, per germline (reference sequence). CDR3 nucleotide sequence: TGTGCCTGGGCTGGGGGCCTGGACTATGGCTACACCTTC. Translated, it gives CAWAGGLDYGYTF.

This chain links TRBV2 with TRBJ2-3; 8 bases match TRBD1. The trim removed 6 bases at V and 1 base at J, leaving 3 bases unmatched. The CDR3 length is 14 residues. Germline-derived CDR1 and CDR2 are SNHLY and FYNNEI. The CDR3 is CASRSTGGTDTQYF. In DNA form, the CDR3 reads TGTGCCAGCAGATCGACAGGGGGCACAGATACGCAGTATTTT.

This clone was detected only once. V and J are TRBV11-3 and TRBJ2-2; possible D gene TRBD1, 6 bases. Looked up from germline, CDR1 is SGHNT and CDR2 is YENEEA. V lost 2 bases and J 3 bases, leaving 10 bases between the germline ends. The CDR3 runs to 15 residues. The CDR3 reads CASSLMTGYTGELFF. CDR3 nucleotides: TGTGCCAGCAGCTTAATGACAGGATACACCGGGGAGCTGTTTTTT.

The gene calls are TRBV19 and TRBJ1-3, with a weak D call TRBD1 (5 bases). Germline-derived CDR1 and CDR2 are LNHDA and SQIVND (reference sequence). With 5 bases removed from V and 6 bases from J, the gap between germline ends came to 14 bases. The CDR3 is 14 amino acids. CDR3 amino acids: CASSQAGGENTIYF. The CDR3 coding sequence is TGTGCCAGTAGTCAAGCCGGAGGGGAAAACACCATATATTTT.

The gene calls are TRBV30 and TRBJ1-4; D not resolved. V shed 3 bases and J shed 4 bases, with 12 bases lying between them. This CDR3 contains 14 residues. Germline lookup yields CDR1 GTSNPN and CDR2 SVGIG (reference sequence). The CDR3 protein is CAWSLSFVNEKLFF. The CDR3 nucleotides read TGTGCCTGGAGCCTATCCTTCGTTAATGAAAAACTGTTTTTT.

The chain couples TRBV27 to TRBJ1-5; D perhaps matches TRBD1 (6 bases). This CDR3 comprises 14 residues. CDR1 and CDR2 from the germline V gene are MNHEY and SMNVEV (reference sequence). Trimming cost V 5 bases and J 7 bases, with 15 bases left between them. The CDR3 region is CASSNSTGIQPQHF. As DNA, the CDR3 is TGTGCCAGCAGTAACTCGACAGGAATCCAGCCCCAGCATTTT.

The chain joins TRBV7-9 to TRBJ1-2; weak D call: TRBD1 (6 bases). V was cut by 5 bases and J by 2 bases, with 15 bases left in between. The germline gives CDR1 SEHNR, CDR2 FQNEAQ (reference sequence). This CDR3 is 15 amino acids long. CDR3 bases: TGTGCCAGCAGCCTACGGACAGAGGCGAACTATGGCTACACCTTC. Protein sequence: CASSLRTEANYGYTF.

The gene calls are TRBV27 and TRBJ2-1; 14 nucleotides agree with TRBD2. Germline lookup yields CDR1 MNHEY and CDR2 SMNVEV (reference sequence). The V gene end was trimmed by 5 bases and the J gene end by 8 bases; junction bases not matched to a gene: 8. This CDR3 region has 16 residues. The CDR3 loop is CASSGTSGRARYEQFF. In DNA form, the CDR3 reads TGTGCCAGCAGTGGGACTAGCGGGAGAGCTCGGTATGAGCAGTTCTTC.

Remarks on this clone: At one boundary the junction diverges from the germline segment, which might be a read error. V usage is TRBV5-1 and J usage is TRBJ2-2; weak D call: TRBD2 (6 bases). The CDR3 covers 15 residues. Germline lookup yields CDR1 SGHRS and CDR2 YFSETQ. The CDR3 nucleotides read TGCGCCAGCAGCTTGTTAGAGGGAGGAACCGGGAAGCTGTTTTTT. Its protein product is CASSLLEGGTGKLFF.

Written as DNA, the CDR3 is TGTGCCAGCTCACGCGGACAGGACAATCAGCCCCAGCATTTT. Translation gives CASSRGQDNQPQHF. The chain links TRBV18 to TRBJ1-5, with 7 positions matching TRBD1. Trimming took 4 bases from V and 3 from J; bases not matched to a gene: 3. This CDR3 is built from 14 residues. Germline-derived CDR1 and CDR2 are KGHSH and LQKENI.

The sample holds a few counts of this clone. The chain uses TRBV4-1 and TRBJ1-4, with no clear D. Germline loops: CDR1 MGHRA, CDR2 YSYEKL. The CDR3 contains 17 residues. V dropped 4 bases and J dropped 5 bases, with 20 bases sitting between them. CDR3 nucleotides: TGCGCCAGCAGCCCCGCTCCCGAGGGCGGAGAGAATGAAAAACTGTTTTTT. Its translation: CASSPAPEGGENEKLFF.

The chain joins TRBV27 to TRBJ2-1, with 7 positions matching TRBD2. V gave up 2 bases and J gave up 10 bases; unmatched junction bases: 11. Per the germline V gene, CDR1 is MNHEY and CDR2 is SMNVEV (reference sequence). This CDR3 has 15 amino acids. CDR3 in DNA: TGTGCCAGCAGTTTAGCGTTTGCGGGGGAGGGCGAGCAGTTCTTC. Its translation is CASSLAFAGEGEQFF.

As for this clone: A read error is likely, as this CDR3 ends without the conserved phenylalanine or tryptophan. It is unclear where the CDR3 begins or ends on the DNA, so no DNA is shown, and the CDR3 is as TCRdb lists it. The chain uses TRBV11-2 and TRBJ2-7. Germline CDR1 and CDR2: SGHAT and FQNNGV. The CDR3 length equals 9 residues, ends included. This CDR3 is CASSLHDPL.

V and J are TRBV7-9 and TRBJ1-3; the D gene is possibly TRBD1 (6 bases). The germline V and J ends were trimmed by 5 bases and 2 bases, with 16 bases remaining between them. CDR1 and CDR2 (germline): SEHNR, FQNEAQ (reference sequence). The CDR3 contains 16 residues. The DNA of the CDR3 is TGTGCCAGCAGCACCCCAGGGGAAAGGGCTGGAAACACCATATATTTT. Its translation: CASSTPGERAGNTIYF.

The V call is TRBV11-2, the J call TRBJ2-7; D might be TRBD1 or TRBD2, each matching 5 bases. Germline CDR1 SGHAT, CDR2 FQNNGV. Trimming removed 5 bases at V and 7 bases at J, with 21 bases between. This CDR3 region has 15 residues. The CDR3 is CASSQQGRASGEQYF. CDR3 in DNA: TGTGCCAGCAGCCAGCAGGGACGGGCGTCGGGGGAGCAGTACTTC.

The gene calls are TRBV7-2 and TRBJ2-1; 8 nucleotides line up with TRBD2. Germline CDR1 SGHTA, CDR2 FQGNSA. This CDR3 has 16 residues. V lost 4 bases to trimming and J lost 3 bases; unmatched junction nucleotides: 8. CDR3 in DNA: TGTGCCAGCAGCTCGAAAGCGGGGGCCAGCTACAATGAGCAGTTCTTC. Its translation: CASSSKAGASYNEQFF.

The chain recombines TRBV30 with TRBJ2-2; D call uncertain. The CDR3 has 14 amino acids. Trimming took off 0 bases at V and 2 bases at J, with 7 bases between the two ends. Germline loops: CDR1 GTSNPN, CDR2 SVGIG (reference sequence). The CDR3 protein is CAWSVHDNTGELFF. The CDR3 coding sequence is TGTGCCTGGAGTGTACACGACAACACCGGGGAGCTGTTTTTT.

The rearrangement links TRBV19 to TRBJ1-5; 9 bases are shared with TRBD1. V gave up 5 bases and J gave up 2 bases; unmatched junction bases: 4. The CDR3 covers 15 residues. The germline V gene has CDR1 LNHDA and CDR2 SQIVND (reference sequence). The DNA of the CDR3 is TGTGCCAGTAGTCCACAGGGGGCTGGCAATCAGCCCCAGCATTTT. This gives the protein CASSPQGAGNQPQHF.

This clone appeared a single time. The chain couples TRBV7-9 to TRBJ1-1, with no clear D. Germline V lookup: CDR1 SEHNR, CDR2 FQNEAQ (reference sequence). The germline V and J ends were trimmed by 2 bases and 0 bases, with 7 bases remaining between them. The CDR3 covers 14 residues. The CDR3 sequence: CASSLQRLNTEAFF. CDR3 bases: TGTGCCAGCAGCTTACAACGGCTGAACACTGAAGCTTTCTTT.

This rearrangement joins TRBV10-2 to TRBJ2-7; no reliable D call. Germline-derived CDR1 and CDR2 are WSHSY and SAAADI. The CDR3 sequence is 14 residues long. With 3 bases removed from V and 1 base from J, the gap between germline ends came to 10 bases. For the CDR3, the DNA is TGCGCCAGCAGTGATATAGGGTTTTCCTACGAGCAGTACTTC. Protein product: CASSDIGFSYEQYF.

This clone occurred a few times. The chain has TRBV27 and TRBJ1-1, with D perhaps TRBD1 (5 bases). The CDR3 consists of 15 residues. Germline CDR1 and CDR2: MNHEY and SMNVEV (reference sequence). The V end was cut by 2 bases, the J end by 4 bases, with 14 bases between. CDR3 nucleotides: TGTGCCAGCAGTTTACCTGAACAGGTATCCACTGAAGCTTTCTTT. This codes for CASSLPEQVSTEAFF.

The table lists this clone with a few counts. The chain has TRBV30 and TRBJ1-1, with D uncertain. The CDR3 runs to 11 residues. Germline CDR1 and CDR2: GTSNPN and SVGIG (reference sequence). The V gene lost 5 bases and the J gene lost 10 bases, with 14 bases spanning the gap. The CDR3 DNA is TGTGCCTGGGACCATGGATTCCGAGCTTTCTTT. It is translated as CAWDHGFRAFF.

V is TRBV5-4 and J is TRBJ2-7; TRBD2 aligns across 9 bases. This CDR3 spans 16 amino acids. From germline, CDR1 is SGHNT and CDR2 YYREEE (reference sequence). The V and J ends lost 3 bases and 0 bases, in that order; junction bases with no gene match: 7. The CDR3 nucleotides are TGTGCCAGCAGCTGGGCGGGGCGGGAGGGCTCCTACGAGCAGTACTTC. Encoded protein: CASSWAGREGSYEQYF.

This CDR3 reads CASSPRTGGYLLAAEAFF. Here the CDR3 DNA reads TGTGCCAGCAGTCCTCGGACAGGGGGGTACCTTTTGGCGGCTGAAGCTTTCTTT. V and J are TRBV27 and TRBJ1-1; 10 positions match TRBD1. Germline assignment: CDR1 MNHEY and CDR2 SMNVEV (reference sequence). The V and J ends lost 5 bases and 6 bases, in that order; junction bases with no gene match: 18. The CDR3 is 18 amino acids.

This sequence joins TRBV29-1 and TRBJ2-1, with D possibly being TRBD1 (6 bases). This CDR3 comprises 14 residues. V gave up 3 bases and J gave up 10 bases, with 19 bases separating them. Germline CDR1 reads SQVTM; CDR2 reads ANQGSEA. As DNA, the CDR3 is TGCAGCGTTGAGGGTTCTAACAGGGTCGGAGAGCAGTTCTTC. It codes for CSVEGSNRVGEQFF.

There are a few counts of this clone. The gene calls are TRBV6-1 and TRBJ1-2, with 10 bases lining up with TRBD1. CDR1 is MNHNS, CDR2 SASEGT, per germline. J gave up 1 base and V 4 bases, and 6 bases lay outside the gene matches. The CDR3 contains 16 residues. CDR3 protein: CASSATGTGVNYGYTF. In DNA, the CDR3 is TGTGCCAGCAGTGCGACCGGGACAGGGGTTAACTATGGCTACACCTTC.

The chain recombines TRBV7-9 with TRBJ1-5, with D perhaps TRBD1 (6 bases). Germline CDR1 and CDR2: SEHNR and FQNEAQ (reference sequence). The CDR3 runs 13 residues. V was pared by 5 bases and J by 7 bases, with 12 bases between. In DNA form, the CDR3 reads TGTGCCAGCAGCCCAGGGGTAACCCAGCCCCAGCATTTT. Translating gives CASSPGVTQPQHF.

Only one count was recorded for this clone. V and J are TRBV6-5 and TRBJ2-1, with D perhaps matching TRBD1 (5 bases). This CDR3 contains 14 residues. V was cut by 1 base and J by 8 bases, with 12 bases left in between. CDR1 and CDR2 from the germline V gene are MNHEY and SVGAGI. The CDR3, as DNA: TGTGCCAGCAGTTACTTTAGCAGGGCCCATGAGCAGTTCTTC. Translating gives CASSYFSRAHEQFF.